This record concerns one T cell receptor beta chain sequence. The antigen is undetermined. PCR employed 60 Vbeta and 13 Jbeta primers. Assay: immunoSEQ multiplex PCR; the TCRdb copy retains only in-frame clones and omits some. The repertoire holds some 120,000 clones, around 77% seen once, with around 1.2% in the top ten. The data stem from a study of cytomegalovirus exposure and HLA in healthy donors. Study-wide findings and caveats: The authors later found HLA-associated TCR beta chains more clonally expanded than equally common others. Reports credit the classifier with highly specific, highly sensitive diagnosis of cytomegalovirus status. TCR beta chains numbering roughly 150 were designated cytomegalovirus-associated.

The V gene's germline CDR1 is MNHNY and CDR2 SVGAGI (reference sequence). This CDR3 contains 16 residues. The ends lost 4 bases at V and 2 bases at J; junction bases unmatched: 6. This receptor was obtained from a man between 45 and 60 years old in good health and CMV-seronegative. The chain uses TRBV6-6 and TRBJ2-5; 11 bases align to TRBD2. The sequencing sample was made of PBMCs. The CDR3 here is CASSSPGLADQETQYF. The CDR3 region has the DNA TGTGCCAGCAGTTCCCCGGGACTAGCGGATCAAGAGACCCAGTACTTC.